Below, 13 T cell receptor beta chains from the same sample are listed, as sequenced in a study of blood T cell repertoires in COVID-19. The table came from immunoSEQ multiplex PCR; TCRdb's copy has only in-frame clones and leaves some out. The table includes about 170,000 clones, around nine tenths detected once. The sequenced sample was PBMCs or T cells enriched from blood (not recorded which). These receptors all come from a woman aged 18 to 35 who had recovered from COVID-19.

V is TRBV5-4 and J is TRBJ2-7; D may be TRBD2 (7 bases). Per germline, CDR1 SGHNT and CDR2 YYREEE (reference sequence). Trimming pared 2 bases from V and 6 bases from J, leaving 18 bases between. The CDR3 runs to 15 residues. CDR3: CASSLGGEGLGEQYF. The CDR3 DNA follows: TGTGCCAGCAGCTTAGGGGGGGAGGGCCTTGGCGAGCAGTACTTC.

This clone was detected only once. V is TRBV5-5 and J is TRBJ2-1; TRBD2 is a possible D gene (6 bases). Germline-derived CDR1 and CDR2 are SGHKS and YYEKEE (reference sequence). The ends were cut back, 0 bases at V and 8 bases at J, with 15 bases in the middle. This CDR3 comprises 15 residues. The CDR3 region is CASSLGGGISDEQFF. The CDR3 DNA sequence: TGTGCCAGCAGCTTGGGAGGCGGGATTAGCGATGAGCAGTTCTTC.

CDR3 sequence: CASSALQGVEETQYF. The DNA for the CDR3 is TGTGCCAGCAGCGCTTTACAGGGGGTGGAAGAGACCCAGTACTTC. The chain combines TRBV9 with TRBJ2-5; 8 bases align to TRBD1. Germline V CDR1 and CDR2: SGDLS, YYNGEE. V lost 3 bases to trimming and J lost 3 bases; unmatched junction nucleotides: 7. The CDR3 has 15 amino acids.

The chain combines TRBV7-3 with TRBJ2-6; 7 bases map to TRBD1. This CDR3 spans 17 amino acids. V shed 4 bases, J shed 3 bases, and the junction held 9 bases outside the gene matches. Germline values: CDR1 SGHTA, CDR2 FQGTGA. CDR3 region: CASSSVQGKGGANVLTF. The CDR3 DNA reads TGTGCCAGCAGCTCCGTACAGGGGAAGGGTGGGGCCAACGTCCTGACTTTC.

This rearrangement joins TRBV10-3 to TRBJ2-1, with 9 bases aligning to TRBD2. The CDR3 consists of 15 residues. V was pared by 8 bases and J by 3 bases, with 8 bases of the junction left unmatched. Germline V gene data show CDR1 as ENHRY and CDR2 as SYGVKD. The CDR3 here is CAIRFGLANYNEQFF. DNA of the CDR3: TGTGCCATCCGGTTTGGACTAGCGAACTACAATGAGCAGTTCTTC.

The rearrangement joins TRBV4-3 to TRBJ1-2, with 8 bases identical to TRBD1. The germline gives CDR1 LGHNA, CDR2 YSLEER. The CDR3 is made up of 17 amino acids. After removal of 3 bases from V and 4 bases from J, the junction contained 13 bases not matched to a gene. For the CDR3, the DNA is TGCGCCAGCAGCCAGTCCCCAGGGACAGGTGGGTCCTATGGCTACACCTTC. Amino acids: CASSQSPGTGGSYGYTF.

The rearrangement links TRBV5-1 to TRBJ2-7; the match to TRBD2 covers 14 bases. V was pared by 0 bases and J by 2 bases, with 4 bases of the junction left unmatched. The V gene's germline CDR1 is SGHRS and CDR2 YFSETQ. The CDR3 runs 17 residues. DNA of the CDR3: TGCGCCAGCAGCTTGGCGGAGGGACTAGCGGGAGCCTACGAGCAGTACTTC. Amino acid sequence: CASSLAEGLAGAYEQYF.

The CDR3 nucleotides are TGTGCCAGCAGGGCAGGGTGGAATGAGCAGTTCTTC. Residues: CASRAGWNEQFF. V gene TRBV2 combines with J gene TRBJ2-1; a weak D match, TRBD1 (5 bases). The CDR3 has 12 residues. Deletions cut 6 bases from V and 7 bases from J, with 10 bases between. Germline assignment: CDR1 SNHLY and CDR2 FYNNEI. Full variable domain (remainder filled in from reference TRBV2 and TRBJ2-1): EPEVTQTPSHQVTQMGQEVILRCVPISNHLYFYWYRQILGQKVEFLVSFYNNEISEKSEIFDDQFSVERPDGSNFTLKIRSTKLEDSAMYFCASRAGWNEQFFGPGTRLTVL.

V and J are TRBV3-1 (or the pseudogene TRBV3-2) and TRBJ2-7, with unresolved D. This CDR3 has 14 residues. CDR1 LGHDT and CDR2 YNNKEL come from the germline V gene (reference sequence). V was shortened by 6 bases and J by 2 bases, with 14 bases between the two germline ends. CDR3 DNA: TGTGCCAGCAGGCCGTCTTTGGCGGCCTACGAGCAGTACTTC. Translating gives CASRPSLAAYEQYF.

This clone was recorded only once. The V and J genes are TRBV10-2 and TRBJ2-1; D gene unclear. The CDR3 sequence is 14 residues long. Germline lookup yields CDR1 WSHSY and CDR2 SAAADI. Trimming removed 3 bases at V and 4 bases at J, with 10 bases between. The CDR3 sequence is CASSDARGYNEQFF. The CDR3 DNA sequence: TGCGCCAGCAGTGATGCGAGAGGTTACAATGAGCAGTTCTTC.

The V and J genes are TRBV7-2 and TRBJ2-7, with 14 bases that match TRBD2. V was clipped by 5 bases and J by 7 bases; unmatched bases: 7. Looked up from germline, CDR1 is SGHTA and CDR2 is FQGNSA. CDR3 length equals 15 residues. The CDR3 sequence is CASSQGLAGVQEQYF. DNA of the CDR3: TGTGCCAGCAGCCAGGGACTAGCGGGAGTCCAAGAGCAGTACTTC.

This rearrangement joins TRBV5-1 to TRBJ2-3; D unclear. V was trimmed by 4 bases and J by 2 bases, leaving 8 bases between them. From germline, CDR1 is SGHRS and CDR2 YFSETQ. The CDR3 is 13 residues long. The CDR3 sequence is CASSDSFTDTQYF. DNA of the CDR3: TGCGCCAGCAGCGATAGTTTCACAGATACGCAGTATTTT.

The chain links TRBV19 to TRBJ2-1, with 10 positions matching TRBD1. Germline CDR1 reads LNHDA; CDR2 reads SQIVND (reference sequence). The CDR3 totals 18 residues. Trimming removed 4 bases from V and 1 base from J; junction bases left unmatched: 10. The CDR3 spells CASSTGTGDRISYNEQFF. Here the CDR3 DNA reads TGTGCCAGTAGTACAGGGACAGGGGATCGGATATCCTACAATGAGCAGTTCTTC. Drawing the rest from reference TRBV19 and TRBJ2-1, the complete variable domain is DGGITQSPKYLFRKEGQNVTLSCEQNLNHDAMYWYRQDPGQGLRLIYYSQIVNDFQKGDIAEGYSVSREKKESFPLTVTSAQKNPTAFYLCASSTGTGDRISYNEQFFGPGTRLTVL.